Listed here are 32 T cell receptor beta chains from one sample, sequenced in a study of human T cells and chemical hapten exposure. This sample's time point: patch test 1, 2 weeks after DPC sensitization. The treatment: therapeutic diphenylcyclopropenone sensitization with weekly scalp DPC. TCRdb ran MiXCR on the RACE reads and lists one entry per CDR3 protein. The repertoire consists of roughly 190,000 distinct CDR3 sequences, with around 24% occurring once and the leading ten covering about 6.7%. The material sequenced was whole blood, taken in connection with sensitization to the hapten diphenylcyclopropenone (DPC). The source of these receptors is a woman aged 45-65 years with alopecia areata. Some clones in this sample may be carry-over from other donors' samples.

Ten or more counts support this clonotype. The chain has TRBV20-1 and TRBJ1-2, with TRBD1 identical over 11 bases. The germline V gene has CDR1 DFQATT and CDR2 SNEGSKA (reference sequence). The trim removed 3 bases at V and 3 bases at J, leaving 3 bases unmatched. This CDR3 is built from 14 residues. CDR3 residues: CSASGGQGDYGYTF. The CDR3 region has the DNA TGCAGTGCTAGTGGGGGACAGGGGGACTATGGCTACACCTTC.

V and J are TRBV20-1 and TRBJ2-1; 7 bases match TRBD2. In germline, CDR1 is DFQATT, CDR2 SNEGSKA (reference sequence). After removal of 5 bases from V and 5 bases from J, the junction contained 6 bases not matched to a gene. This CDR3 is built from 13 residues. The CDR3 here is CSAGASGHNEQFF. The CDR3 region has the DNA TGCAGTGCTGGAGCTAGCGGTCACAATGAGCAGTTCTTC.

V usage is TRBV12-3 or TRBV12-4 and J usage is TRBJ1-1; D might be TRBD1 (6 bases). The CDR3 loop spans 13 amino acids. The V end lost 5 bases, the J end lost 4 bases, and 11 bases lay between the germline ends. The CDR3: CASSATGRTEAFF. CDR3 coding DNA: TGTGCCAGCAGTGCGACAGGTCGCACTGAAGCTTTCTTT.

A few counts support this clonotype. The CDR3 region has the DNA TGTGCCAGCAGCTTTACGGGGTCCCGCACAGATACGCAGTATTTT. It specifies CASSFTGSRTDTQYF. This chain joins TRBV7-8 and TRBJ2-3; TRBD2 might be the D (5 bases). From germline, CDR1 is SGHVS and CDR2 FQNEAQ. The CDR3 runs to 15 residues. Trimming pared 3 bases from V and 1 base from J, leaving 11 bases between.

V usage is TRBV29-1 and J usage is TRBJ1-2; D is unclear. From germline, CDR1 is SQVTM and CDR2 ANQGSEA. V was trimmed by 5 bases and J by 0 bases, leaving 13 bases between them. The CDR3 loop spans 14 amino acids. DNA of the CDR3: TGCAGCGTTTTCCTGGCGAGTACTAACTATGGCTACACCTTC. Amino acid sequence: CSVFLASTNYGYTF. The whole variable domain, remainder taken from reference TRBV29-1 and TRBJ1-2, is SAVISQKPSRDICQRGTSLTIQCQVDSQVTMMFWYRQQPGQSLTLIATANQGSEATYESGFVIDKFPISRPNLTFSTLTVSNMSPEDSSIYLCSVFLASTNYGYTFGSGTRLTVV.

This clonotype was seen more than once but under ten times. The CDR3 DNA follows: TGTGCCAGCAGCCCACAGGGCTTCGGGGAGCTGTTTTTT. Protein: CASSPQGFGELFF. The chain has TRBV5-5 and TRBJ2-2; D is possibly TRBD1 (6 bases). Between the trimmed V and J ends, which lost 4 bases and 7 bases, there was a span of 11 bases. Germline values: CDR1 SGHKS, CDR2 YYEKEE (reference sequence). CDR3 length: 13 residues.

The chain is built from TRBV5-1 and TRBJ1-1; D gene unclear. With 1 base removed from V and 11 bases from J, the gap between germline ends came to 12 bases. CDR3 length: 12 amino acids. Germline assignment: CDR1 SGHRS and CDR2 YFSETQ. The CDR3 here is CASSLNPDRAFF. CDR3 in DNA: TGCGCCAGCAGCTTGAACCCCGACCGGGCTTTCTTT. Based on the CDR3 plus reference TRBV5-1 and TRBJ1-1, the full variable domain is KAGVTQTPRYLIKTRGQQVTLSCSPISGHRSVSWYQQTPGQGLQFLFEYFSETQRNKGNFPGRFSGRQFSNSRSEMNVSTLELGDSALYLCASSLNPDRAFFGQGTRLTVV.

This clonotype was seen a handful of times. The rearrangement joins TRBV29-1 to TRBJ2-7; D might be TRBD2 (6 bases). V shed 3 bases and J shed 3 bases, with 15 bases lying between them. This CDR3 is 14 amino acids long. The germline V gene encodes CDR1 SQVTM and CDR2 ANQGSEA. DNA of the CDR3: TGCAGCGTTGATGGGGGGACGGCTGGCTACGAGCAGTACTTC. Its translation: CSVDGGTAGYEQYF.

This chain joins TRBV2 and TRBJ1-4; a weak D match, TRBD1 (6 bases). V dropped 6 bases and J dropped 4 bases, with 12 bases sitting between them. CDR3 size: 14 residues. Germline CDR1 SNHLY, CDR2 FYNNEI. The CDR3 nucleotides read TGTGCCAGCAGAGGGGGAAGGATTAATGAAAAACTGTTTTTT. This sequence encodes CASRGGRINEKLFF.

This clonotype was detected a few times. This chain connects TRBV12-3 or TRBV12-4 to TRBJ2-5; D possibly corresponds to TRBD2 (6 bases). This CDR3 is built from 11 residues. V shed 7 bases and J shed 5 bases, with 8 bases lying between them. CDR3 loop: CASTSGETQYF. CDR3 bases: TGTGCCAGCACGAGCGGGGAGACCCAGTACTTC.

V is TRBV18 and J is TRBJ1-2, with a weak D call TRBD1 (5 bases). Germline CDR1 is KGHSH and CDR2 is LQKENI. The CDR3 loop spans 13 amino acids. V dropped 2 bases and J dropped 8 bases, with 12 bases sitting between them. As DNA, the CDR3 is TGTGCCAGCTCACCATTGGACAAAGAGGGCTACACCTTC. This encodes CASSPLDKEGYTF.

This clonotype was recorded a few times. The chain joins TRBV3-1 to TRBJ1-2; D call uncertain. V gave up 2 bases and J gave up 2 bases, with 9 bases separating them. The CDR3 sequence is 14 residues long. The germline gives CDR1 LGHDT, CDR2 YNNKEL (reference sequence). The DNA of the CDR3 is TGTGCCAGCAGCCAACAGAGGCAGAACTATGGCTACACCTTC. Translating it yields CASSQQRQNYGYTF.

This clonotype was seen a handful of times. The chain carries TRBV20-1 and TRBJ2-3; 10 nucleotides agree with TRBD2. The V segment lost 0 bases and the J segment 7 bases; nucleotides outside the gene matches: 7. CDR3 size: 15 residues. The V gene's germline CDR1 is DFQATT and CDR2 SNEGSKA (reference sequence). The CDR3 DNA reads as TGCAGTGCTAGAGATGGACTAGCGGACGCATATACGCAGTATTTT. The encoded protein is CSARDGLADAYTQYF.

This clonotype occurred a few times. V is TRBV20-1 and J is TRBJ2-1; D is uncertain. Germline V lookup: CDR1 DFQATT, CDR2 SNEGSKA (reference sequence). This CDR3 comprises 12 residues. V was clipped by 3 bases and J by 5 bases, with 8 bases between them. The CDR3 DNA is TGCAGTGCTAGTTTTGGAGACAATGAGCAGTTCTTC. It specifies CSASFGDNEQFF.

This clonotype has a handful of counts. The chain employs TRBV20-1 and TRBJ2-7, with TRBD1 matching over 10 bases. There are 15 residues in the CDR3. The germline V gene encodes CDR1 DFQATT and CDR2 SNEGSKA (reference sequence). V was pared by 1 base and J by 4 bases, with 7 bases of the junction left unmatched. In DNA, the CDR3 is TGCAGTGCTAGAGGGGGACAGGGGACATCGTACGAGCAGTACTTC. Translating it yields CSARGGQGTSYEQYF.

This clonotype appeared a few times. The chain carries TRBV7-2 and TRBJ2-5, with D uncertain. Between the trimmed V and J ends, which lost 5 bases and 4 bases, there was a span of 8 bases. Germline V gene sequence: CDR1 SGHTA, CDR2 FQGNSA. The CDR3 extends over 12 amino acids. The CDR3 loop is CASSTTGETQYF. The DNA for the CDR3 is TGTGCCAGCAGCACCACCGGAGAGACCCAGTACTTC.

This clonotype was seen more than once but under ten times. The chain has TRBV20-1 and TRBJ2-1; D tentatively fits TRBD1 or TRBD2 (6 bases each). CDR1 and CDR2 from the germline V gene are DFQATT and SNEGSKA (reference sequence). The CDR3 contains 15 residues. The V and J ends lost 0 bases and 6 bases respectively, with 15 bases between them. For the CDR3, the DNA is TGCAGTGCTAGAGATGGAGGGGGGTTGAGCAATGAGCAGTTCTTC. The encoded protein is CSARDGGGLSNEQFF.

CDR3 nucleotide sequence: TGCAGCGTTGAAATGGGGGATACTGAAGCTTTCTTT. Amino acid sequence: CSVEMGDTEAFF. The chain joins TRBV29-1 to TRBJ1-1; TRBD1 is a possible D gene (5 bases). The germline V and J ends were trimmed by 2 bases and 5 bases, with 9 bases remaining between them. The CDR3 runs 12 residues. Germline CDR1 reads SQVTM; CDR2 reads ANQGSEA.

The chain has TRBV2 and TRBJ2-7; TRBD2 might be the D (5 bases). This CDR3 region has 12 residues. Germline lookup yields CDR1 SNHLY and CDR2 FYNNEI. V lost 6 bases to trimming and J lost 8 bases, with 14 bases between them. CDR3 amino acids: CASRPGAAKQYF. For the CDR3, the DNA is TGTGCCAGCAGACCTGGAGCGGCGAAGCAGTACTTC.

The CDR3 sequence: CASSLGGSGFF. The CDR3 DNA follows: TGTGCCAGCAGCTTAGGCGGGAGCGGGTTCTTC. This chain uses TRBV11-2 with TRBJ2-1; 7 bases line up with TRBD2. V shed 1 base, J shed 15 bases, and the junction held 3 bases outside the gene matches. CDR3 size: 11 residues. CDR1 SGHAT and CDR2 FQNNGV come from the germline V gene.

This chain connects TRBV5-1 to TRBJ2-1; D is perhaps TRBD1 or TRBD2 (5 bases each). Trimming shortened V by 0 bases and J by 8 bases, and 12 bases separated the two germline ends. Germline V gene sequence: CDR1 SGHRS, CDR2 YFSETQ. The CDR3 runs 14 residues. The CDR3 bases are TGCGCCAGCAGCTTGGCCCGGGGACGCGATGAGCAGTTCTTC. Translating it yields CASSLARGRDEQFF. The full variable domain, with the rest looked up from reference TRBV5-1 and TRBJ2-1, is KAGVTQTPRYLIKTRGQQVTLSCSPISGHRSVSWYQQTPGQGLQFLFEYFSETQRNKGNFPGRFSGRQFSNSRSEMNVSTLELGDSALYLCASSLARGRDEQFFGPGTRLTVL.

The chain combines TRBV29-1 with TRBJ1-2; 9 positions agree with TRBD1. Germline-derived CDR1 and CDR2 are SQVTM and ANQGSEA. The V segment lost 5 bases and the J segment 8 bases; nucleotides outside the gene matches: 9. This CDR3 is 13 amino acids long. CDR3 coding DNA: TGCAGCGTTCACACCGGGACAGGGAGGGGCTACACCTTC. Amino acid sequence: CSVHTGTGRGYTF.

The gene calls are TRBV7-8 and TRBJ2-2, with a weak D call TRBD2 (6 bases). The CDR3 loop spans 18 amino acids. V lost 2 bases and J lost 6, with 22 bases in between. The germline gives CDR1 SGHVS, CDR2 FQNEAQ. This CDR3 is CASSLSVSSERASGELFF. CDR3 bases: TGTGCCAGCAGCTTAAGCGTGTCTAGCGAGAGGGCTTCCGGGGAGCTGTTTTTT.

The chain is built from TRBV5-1 and TRBJ1-1, with 7 bases lining up with TRBD1. J lost 7 bases, V lost 4 bases, and 10 bases had no gene match. This CDR3 spans 14 amino acids. Germline-derived CDR1 and CDR2 are SGHRS and YFSETQ. CDR3 coding DNA: TGCGCCAGCAGCCCACTACCACAGGGGAGTGAAGCTTTCTTT. Amino acids: CASSPLPQGSEAFF.

V is TRBV2 and J is TRBJ2-1; the D is unclear. Looked up from germline, CDR1 is SNHLY and CDR2 is FYNNEI. V was shortened by 5 bases and J by 7 bases, with 9 bases between the two germline ends. The length of the CDR3 is 12 residues. The CDR3 region has the DNA TGTGCCAGCAGTCCCTTACGAAATGAGCAGTTCTTC. Protein sequence: CASSPLRNEQFF.

The J gene is TRBJ2-2, the V gene TRBV27; D remains ambiguous. The CDR3 has 12 amino acids. The germline gives CDR1 MNHEY, CDR2 SMNVEV (reference sequence). The germline V and J ends were trimmed by 2 bases and 7 bases, with 5 bases remaining between them. In DNA form, the CDR3 reads TGTGCCAGCAGTTTAGAGTTCGGGGAGCTGTTTTTT. It encodes CASSLEFGELFF.

This clonotype has just a few counts. This chain links TRBV10-3 with TRBJ2-3; D is unclear. The length of the CDR3 is 12 residues. Germline lookup yields CDR1 ENHRY and CDR2 SYGVKD. V was clipped by 3 bases and J by 7 bases, with 8 bases between them. The CDR3 sequence: CAISETANTQYF. CDR3 sequence (DNA): TGTGCCATCAGTGAAACCGCTAATACGCAGTATTTT.

V is TRBV15 and J is TRBJ2-7, with D uncertain. V lost 3 bases to trimming and J lost 3 bases, with 9 bases between them. CDR1 and CDR2 from the germline V gene are LNHNV and YYDKDF (reference sequence). The CDR3 extends over 13 amino acids. This CDR3 is CATSRAPSYEQYF. The CDR3 DNA reads TGTGCCACCAGCAGGGCCCCCAGCTACGAGCAGTACTTC.

This clonotype has at least ten counts. The chain has TRBV6-2 or TRBV6-3 and TRBJ1-6, with TRBD1 as a possible D gene (6 bases). The V end was cut by 6 bases, the J end by 14 bases, with 20 bases between. CDR1 and CDR2 (germline): MNHEY, SVGEGT. The CDR3 covers 14 residues. The CDR3 is CASSTPRRGVSLHF. As DNA, the CDR3 is TGTGCCAGCAGCACGCCTCGAAGGGGGGTATCCCTCCACTTT.

The chain carries TRBV12-3 or TRBV12-4 and TRBJ1-5, with 7 positions matching TRBD1. V was clipped by 8 bases and J by 5 bases; unmatched bases: 6. This CDR3 comprises 13 residues. The CDR3 spells CASGPGGDQPQHF. The CDR3 region has the DNA TGTGCCAGCGGTCCAGGGGGGGATCAGCCCCAGCATTTT.

V is TRBV29-1 and J is TRBJ2-3; D possibly corresponds to TRBD1 (5 bases). The germline V gene encodes CDR1 SQVTM and CDR2 ANQGSEA. V was pared by 4 bases and J by 1 base, with 9 bases between. CDR3 length: 13 residues. As DNA, the CDR3 is TGCAGCGTTGCACAGGACCGCACAGATACGCAGTATTTT. This gives the protein CSVAQDRTDTQYF.

CDR3 amino acids: CSVGSGTTNEKLFF. CDR3 DNA: TGCAGCGTCGGCTCCGGGACGACTAATGAAAAACTGTTTTTT. The chain combines TRBV29-1 with TRBJ1-4; tentatively, D is TRBD1 (5 bases). Germline CDR1 and CDR2: SQVTM and ANQGSEA. Between the trimmed V and J ends, which lost 6 bases and 2 bases, there was a span of 13 bases. This CDR3 spans 14 amino acids.